The entry that follows covers one T cell receptor (beta chain) sequence. TCRdb keeps only in-frame clones here, not all; method: immunoSEQ multiplex PCR. The data show 200,000 to 250,000 clones, approximately 86% seen once. The source of the sample is a study of blood T cell repertoires in COVID-19. Sequencing was performed on peripheral blood. This TCR was sampled from a man between 18 and 29 years old with active or convalescent COVID-19.

CDR3 in amino acids: CASSQVAVPLSSGNTIYF. The CDR3 DNA is TGTGCCAGCAGCCAAGTCGCCGTACCCCTAAGCTCTGGAAACACCATATATTTT. The V gene is TRBV14, the J gene TRBJ1-3; D is unclear. The CDR3 sequence is 18 residues long. Trimming left V 1 base short and J 0 bases short, with 16 bases between. Germline V lookup: CDR1 SGHDN, CDR2 FVKESK.